This is a list of T cell receptor beta chains from one sample in a study of T cell clonotyping in hematopoietic cell transplantation. Using immunoSEQ multiplex PCR, the repertoire was profiled, and TCRdb retains in-frame clones only, with some absent. Counted here are approximately 12,000 clones, roughly 53% occurring once; the ten biggest clones make up roughly 9.7%. Source material: peripheral blood mononuclear cells. The origin of the receptors is a man aged 50 or older in good health. Some clones in this sample may be carry-over from other donors' samples. Both conserved end residues are part of each CDR3. The D gene is left open where the match is weak. Size is omitted from some rows. Given values are once, few, many or a class for expanded clones.

.	TRBJ2-3	.	TRBV7-2	CASSSGLITDTQYF	TGTGCCAGCAGCTCGGGACTTATCACAGATACGCAGTATTTT
TRBD2	TRBJ2-7	.	TRBV29-1	CSVVGLGSYEQYF	TGCAGCGTTGTGGGACTAGGGTCCTACGAGCAGTACTTC
TRBD1	TRBJ2-3	.	TRBV19	CASSRTAGGADTQYF	TGTGCCAGTAGTAGAACCGCAGGGGGCGCAGATACGCAGTATTTT
.	TRBJ2-7	few	TRBV5-1	CASSQGSVPYEQYF	TGCGCCAGCAGCCAGGGAAGCGTCCCCTACGAGCAGTACTTC
.	TRBJ1-2	.	TRBV4-1	CASSQGNGYTF	TGCGCCAGCAGCCAAGGAAACGGCTACACCTTC
.	TRBJ1-5	.	TRBV30	CAWATGGGQPQHF	TGTGCCTGGGCGACAGGTGGGGGTCAGCCCCAGCATTTT
.	TRBJ2-2	.	TRBV5-6	CASSPPDTGELFF	TGTGCCAGCAGCCCCCCGGACACCGGGGAGCTGTTTTTT
.	TRBJ1-2	.	TRBV30	CAWNTGRTVNYGYTF	TGTGCCTGGAATACGGGCCGGACAGTTAACTATGGCTACACCTTC
.	TRBJ2-1	few	TRBV9	CASSLATAPGEQFF	TGTGCCAGCAGCTTAGCGACAGCCCCGGGTGAGCAGTTCTTC
TRBD1	TRBJ1-2	.	TRBV5-6	CASSLVAGGGYGYTF	TGTGCCAGCAGCTTGGTCGCAGGGGGCGGCTATGGCTACACCTTC
TRBD1	TRBJ2-3	.	TRBV5-6	CASSSNYPGTGDLDTQYF	TGTGCCAGCAGCTCAAACTACCCCGGGACAGGGGACCTAGATACGCAGTATTTT